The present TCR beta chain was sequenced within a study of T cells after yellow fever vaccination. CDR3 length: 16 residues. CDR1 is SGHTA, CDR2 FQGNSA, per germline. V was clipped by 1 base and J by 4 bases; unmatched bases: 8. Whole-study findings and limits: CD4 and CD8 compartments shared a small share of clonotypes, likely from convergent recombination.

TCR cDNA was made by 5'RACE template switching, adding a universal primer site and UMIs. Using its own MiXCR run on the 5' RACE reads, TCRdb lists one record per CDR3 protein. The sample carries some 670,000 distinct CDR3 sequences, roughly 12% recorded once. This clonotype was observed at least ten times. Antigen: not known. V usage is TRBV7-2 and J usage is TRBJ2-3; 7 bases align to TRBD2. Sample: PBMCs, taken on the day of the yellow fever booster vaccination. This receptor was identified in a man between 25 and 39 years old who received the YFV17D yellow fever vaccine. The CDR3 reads CASSLDPGGGADTQYF. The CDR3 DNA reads TGTGCCAGCAGCTTAGATCCGGGAGGAGGAGCAGATACGCAGTATTTT.